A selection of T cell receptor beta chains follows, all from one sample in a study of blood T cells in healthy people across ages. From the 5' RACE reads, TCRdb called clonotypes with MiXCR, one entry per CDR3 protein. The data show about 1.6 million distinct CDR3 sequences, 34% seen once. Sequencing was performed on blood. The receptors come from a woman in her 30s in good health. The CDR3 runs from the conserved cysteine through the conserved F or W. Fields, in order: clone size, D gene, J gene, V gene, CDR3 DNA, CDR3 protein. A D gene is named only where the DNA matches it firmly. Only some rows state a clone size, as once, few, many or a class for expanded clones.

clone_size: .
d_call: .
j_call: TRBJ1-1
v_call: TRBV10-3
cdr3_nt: TGTGCCATCAGTGAGAGGTATATCGCTGAAGCTTTCTTT
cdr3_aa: CAISERYIAEAFF

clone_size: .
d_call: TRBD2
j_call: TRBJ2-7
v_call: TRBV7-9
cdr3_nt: TGTCCGGAGACTAGCGGGAGCCACGAGCAGTACTTC
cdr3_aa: CPETSGSHEQYF

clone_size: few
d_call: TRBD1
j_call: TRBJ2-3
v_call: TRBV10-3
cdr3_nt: TGTGCCATCAGGGGGGACAGGGGGACAGATACGCAGTATTTT
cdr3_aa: CAIRGDRGTDTQYF

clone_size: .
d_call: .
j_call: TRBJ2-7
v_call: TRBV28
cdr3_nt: TGTGCCAGCAGGGGGGCAAGATTCAACGAGCAGTACTTC
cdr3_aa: CASRGARFNEQYF

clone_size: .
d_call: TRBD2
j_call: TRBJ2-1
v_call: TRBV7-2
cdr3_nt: TGTGCCAACCAGCGGGGGGGTACCCATTACAATGAGCAGTTCTTC
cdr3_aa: CANQRGGTHYNEQFF

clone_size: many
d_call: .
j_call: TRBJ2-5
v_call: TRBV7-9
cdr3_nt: TGTGCCAGCTCCAAGGGGGTTAATCAAGAGACCCAGTACTTC
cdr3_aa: CASSKGVNQETQYF

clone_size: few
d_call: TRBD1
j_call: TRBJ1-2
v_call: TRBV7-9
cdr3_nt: TGTGCCAGCAGCTTCGCCGGGACAGGGGGCAATGGCTACACCTTC
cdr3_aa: CASSFAGTGGNGYTF

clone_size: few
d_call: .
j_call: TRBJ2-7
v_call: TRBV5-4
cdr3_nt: TGTGCCAGCAGCTCCTCGCGAGTGGACTACGAGCAGTACTTC
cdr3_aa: CASSSSRVDYEQYF

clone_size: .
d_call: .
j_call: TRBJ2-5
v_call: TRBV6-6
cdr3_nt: TGTGCCAGCAGTCCCCAGGGCTCTACGGAGACCCAGTACTTC
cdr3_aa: CASSPQGSTETQYF

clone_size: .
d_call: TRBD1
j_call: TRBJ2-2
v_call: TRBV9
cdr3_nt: TGTGCCAGCAGCATCACAGGGGACCCCGGGGAGCTGTTTTTT
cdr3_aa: CASSITGDPGELFF

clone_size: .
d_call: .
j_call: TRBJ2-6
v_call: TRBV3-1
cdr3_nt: TGTGCCAGCAGCCAAGGGGGGCCCATCTCTGGGGCCAACGTCCTGACTTTC
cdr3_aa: CASSQGGPISGANVLTF

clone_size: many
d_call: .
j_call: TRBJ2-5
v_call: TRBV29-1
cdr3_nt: TGCAGCGGTACCTCAGGAGCCCGCCAAGAGACCCAGTACTTC
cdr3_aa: CSGTSGARQETQYF

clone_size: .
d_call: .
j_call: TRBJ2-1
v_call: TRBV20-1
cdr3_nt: TGCAGTGCTAGAGATTCTAGGACGGGAGTGGCCGATGAGCAGTTCTTC
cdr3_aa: CSARDSRTGVADEQFF

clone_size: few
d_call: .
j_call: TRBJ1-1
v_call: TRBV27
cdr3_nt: TGTGCCAGCAATACCCTTGGGAGAGTGAACACTGAAGCTTTCTTT
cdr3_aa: CASNTLGRVNTEAFF

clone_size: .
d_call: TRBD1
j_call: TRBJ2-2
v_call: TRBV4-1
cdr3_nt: TGCGCCAGCAGCACTCCGGGACAGGGGAGGACCGGGGAGCTGTTTTTT
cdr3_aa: CASSTPGQGRTGELFF

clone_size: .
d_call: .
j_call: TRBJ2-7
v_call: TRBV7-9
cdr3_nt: TGTGCCAGCCAGGGGCCAGCCGCGCCCACCTACGAGCAGTACTTC
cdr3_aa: CASQGPAAPTYEQYF

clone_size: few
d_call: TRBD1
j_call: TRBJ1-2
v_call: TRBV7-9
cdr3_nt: TGTGCCAGCAGCTTTTCGGCAGGGGGCAACTATGGCTACACCTTC
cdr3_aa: CASSFSAGGNYGYTF

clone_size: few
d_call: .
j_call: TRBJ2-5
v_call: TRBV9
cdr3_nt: TGTGCCAGCAGCGGAGTAGGGGGTCAAGAGACCCAGTACTTC
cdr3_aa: CASSGVGGQETQYF

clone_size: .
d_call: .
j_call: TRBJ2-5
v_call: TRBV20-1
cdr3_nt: TGCAGTGCTACGAGAGGCCAGACCCAGTACTTC
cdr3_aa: CSATRGQTQYF

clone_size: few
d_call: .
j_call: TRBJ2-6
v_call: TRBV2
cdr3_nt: TGTGCCAGCAGTCCAAATGGGGGAACTGGGGCCAACGTCCTGACTTTC
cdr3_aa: CASSPNGGTGANVLTF

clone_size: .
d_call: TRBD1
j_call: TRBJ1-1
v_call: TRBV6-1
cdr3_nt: TGTGCCAGCAGTGACGGAGGGGGCGCATCCGAAGCTTTCTTT
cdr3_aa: CASSDGGGASEAFF

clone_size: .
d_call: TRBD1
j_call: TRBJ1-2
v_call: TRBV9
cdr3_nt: TGTGCCAGCAGCCCAGGGACAGCGACTCTCTATGGCTACACCTTC
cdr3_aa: CASSPGTATLYGYTF

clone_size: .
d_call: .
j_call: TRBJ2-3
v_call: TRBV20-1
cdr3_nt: TGCAGTGCCTACTCCTCTAGCACAGATACGCAGTATTTT
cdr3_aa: CSAYSSSTDTQYF

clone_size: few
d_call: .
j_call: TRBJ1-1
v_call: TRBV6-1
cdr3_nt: TGTGCCAGCAGTGAAGTCGAGCAAACTGAAGCTTTCTTT
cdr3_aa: CASSEVEQTEAFF

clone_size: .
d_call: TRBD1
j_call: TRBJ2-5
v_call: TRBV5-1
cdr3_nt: TGCGCCAGCAGCCTCTTGTCAGGGGGCGCGTCAAAAGAGACCCAGTACTTC
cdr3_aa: CASSLLSGGASKETQYF

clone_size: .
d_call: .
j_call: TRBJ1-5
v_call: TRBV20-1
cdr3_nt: TGCAGTGCTTCCCGACAAGCCAATCAGCCCCAGCATTTT
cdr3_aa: CSASRQANQPQHF

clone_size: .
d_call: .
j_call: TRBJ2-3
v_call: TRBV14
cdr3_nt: TGTGCCAGCAGCCAAGTTAGTCCCGATACGCAGTATTTT
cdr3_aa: CASSQVSPDTQYF

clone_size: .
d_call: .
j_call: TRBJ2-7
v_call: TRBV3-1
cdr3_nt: TGTGCCAGCAGCGCCTGGGTGGGCGCCTCGGCCCCTGGCGAGCAGTACTTC
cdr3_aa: CASSAWVGASAPGEQYF

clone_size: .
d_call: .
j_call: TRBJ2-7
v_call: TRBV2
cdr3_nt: TGTGCCAGCCTCGCCCCGGGGAATTCCTACGAGCGGTACTTC
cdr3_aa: CASLAPGNSYERYF

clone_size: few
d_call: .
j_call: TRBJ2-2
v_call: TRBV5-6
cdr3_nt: TGTGCCAGCAGCTTTAAGACGAAGTACACCGGGGAGCTGTTTTTT
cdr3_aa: CASSFKTKYTGELFF

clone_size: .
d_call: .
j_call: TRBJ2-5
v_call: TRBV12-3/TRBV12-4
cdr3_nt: TGTGCCAGCAGTTTAGCCGCTCGGACGACGGAGACCCAGTACTTC
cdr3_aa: CASSLAARTTETQYF

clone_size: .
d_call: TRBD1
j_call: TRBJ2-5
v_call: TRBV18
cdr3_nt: TGTGCCAGCTGCGAAACAGGGGGCGCGGAGACCCAGTACTTC
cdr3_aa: CASCETGGAETQYF

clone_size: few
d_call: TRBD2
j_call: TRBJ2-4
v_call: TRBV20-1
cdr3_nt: TGCAGTGCTAGGAGGGGCGGGAGGGGAGCCAAAAACATTCAGTACTTC
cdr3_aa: CSARRGGRGAKNIQYF

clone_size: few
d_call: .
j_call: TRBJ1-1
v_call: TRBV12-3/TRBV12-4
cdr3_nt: TGTGCCAGCAGTTTCTTCGGGGGAGCGAACACTGAAGCTTTCTTT
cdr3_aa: CASSFFGGANTEAFF

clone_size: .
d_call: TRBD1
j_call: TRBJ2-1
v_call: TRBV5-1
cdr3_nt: TGCGCCAGCACCCAGGGGGAACCTTCCTACAATGAGCAGTTCTTC
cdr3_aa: CASTQGEPSYNEQFF

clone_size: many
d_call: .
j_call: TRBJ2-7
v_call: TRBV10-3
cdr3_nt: TGTGCCATCAGTCCCGGACCCCGGAGCTCCTACGAGCAGTACTTC
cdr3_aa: CAISPGPRSSYEQYF

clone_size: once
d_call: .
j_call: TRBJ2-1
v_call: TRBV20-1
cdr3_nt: TGCAGTGCTAAGAGTCAGGCTAGAACCTATTACAATGAGCAGTTCTTC
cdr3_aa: CSAKSQARTYYNEQFF

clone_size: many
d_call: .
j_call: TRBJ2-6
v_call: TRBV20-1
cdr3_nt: TGCAGTGCTCGCCAGGGAAATGGGGCCAACGTCCTGACTTTC
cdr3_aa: CSARQGNGANVLTF

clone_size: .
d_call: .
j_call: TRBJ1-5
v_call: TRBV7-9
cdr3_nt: TGTACCAGCAGCTTAGGGACCGGGACACCAAATCAGCCCCAGCATTTT
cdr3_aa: CTSSLGTGTPNQPQHF

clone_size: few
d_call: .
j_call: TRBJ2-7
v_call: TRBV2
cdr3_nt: TGTGCCAGCAGTGAAGCGGACTGGGCGGGATACGAGCAGTACTTC
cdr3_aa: CASSEADWAGYEQYF

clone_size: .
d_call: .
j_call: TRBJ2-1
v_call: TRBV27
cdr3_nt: TGTGCCAGCAGCCCGGGGTCTGAATCCTACAATGAGCAGTTCTTC
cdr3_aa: CASSPGSESYNEQFF

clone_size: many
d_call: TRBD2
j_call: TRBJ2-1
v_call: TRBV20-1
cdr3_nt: TGCAGTGCTAGAGGTATAGCGGGCCATGAGCAGTTCTTC
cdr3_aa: CSARGIAGHEQFF

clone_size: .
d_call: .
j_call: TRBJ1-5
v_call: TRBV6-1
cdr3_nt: TGTGCCAGCTGGGGTGGTCGGGGGGGTGTTTTAGGTCAGCCCCAGCATTTT
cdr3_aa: CASWGGRGGVLGQPQHF

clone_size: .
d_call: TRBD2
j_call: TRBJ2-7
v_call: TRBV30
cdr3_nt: TGTGCCTGGAGTGAGCTAGCGGGACTCCACGAGCAGTACTTC
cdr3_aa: CAWSELAGLHEQYF